Listed below are T cell receptor beta chains from one sample, sequenced in a study of blood T cell repertoires in COVID-19. The method was immunoSEQ multiplex PCR; TCRdb's version includes in-frame clones alone and lacks a portion of them. The table records a few hundred thousand clones, 84% of them present only once. Specimen: peripheral blood. The source is a woman aged 40 to 50 who had recovered from COVID-19. Each CDR3 is given with its conserved first and last residue. A D gene is named only where the DNA matches it firmly. Rows give clone size only sometimes, using once, few, many, or a class for an expanded clone.

size	V	D	J	DNA	CDR3
NA	TRBV7-9	NA	TRBJ1-2	TGTGCCAGCAGCCCGTTGAGCCGGACAGAGCACTATGGCTACACCTTC	CASSPLSRTEHYGYTF
NA	TRBV19	TRBD2	TRBJ2-7	TGTGCCAGTATGGGGGGGACGTACGAGCAGTACTTC	CASMGGTYEQYF
NA	TRBV6-5	NA	TRBJ1-1	TGTGCCAGCAGTTACACCCGGGTTTCGAACACTGAAGCTTTCTTT	CASSYTRVSNTEAFF
once	TRBV6-1	NA	TRBJ1-4	TGTGCCAGCAGTGAAATCCGGCAGGGGCTGGCAACTAATGAAAAACTGTTTTTT	CASSEIRQGLATNEKLFF
NA	TRBV2	NA	TRBJ1-1	TGTGCCAGCAGACCTTTACTTCTTCAGGCGACGAACACTGAAGCTTTCTTT	CASRPLLLQATNTEAFF
NA	TRBV4-1	TRBD1	TRBJ2-3	TGCGCCAGCAGCCAAGTACATCTAGGGGGCGCTTCAGATACGCAGTATTTT	CASSQVHLGGASDTQYF
NA	TRBV29-1	NA	TRBJ1-2	TGCAGCGTTGAGGCTGGCTACACCTTC	CSVEAGYTF
NA	TRBV6-6	TRBD1	TRBJ1-6	TGTGCCAGCAGCGGACTAGGACAGGGTTGGTCCGGATTGTTAAATTCACCCCTCCACTTT	CASSGLGQGWSGLLNSPLHF
NA	TRBV27	NA	TRBJ2-2	TGTGCCAGCAGTTTGGTGCAGGGAGGATTATCCGGGGAGCTGTTTTTT	CASSLVQGGLSGELFF
NA	TRBV10-3	NA	TRBJ1-1	TGTGCCATCAGTGTGAGCAGCGAGACGACTGAAGCTTTCTTT	CAISVSSETTEAFF
NA	TRBV19	TRBD1	TRBJ1-2	TGTGCCAGTAGTGTTCAACCGGGACAGGCGGGTGGCTACACCTTC	CASSVQPGQAGGYTF
NA	TRBV7-6	NA	TRBJ2-7	TGTGCCAGCAGCGTCGGACAGTCCTACGAGCAGTACTTC	CASSVGQSYEQYF
NA	TRBV2	NA	TRBJ1-2	TGTGCCAGCAGTGAAGGTGGCGGTAACTATGGCTACACCTTC	CASSEGGGNYGYTF
once	TRBV5-1	TRBD1	TRBJ2-3	TGCGCCAGCAGCTTGGGGACAGGTTTTGGGGATACGCAGTATTTT	CASSLGTGFGDTQYF
NA	TRBV7-9	TRBD1	TRBJ1-3	TGTGCCAGCAGCGCCGGACAGGCGAACACCATATATTTT	CASSAGQANTIYF
NA	TRBV12-3/TRBV12-4	NA	TRBJ1-1	TGTGCCAGCAGGTCGGGGGGACGAACTGAAGCTTTCTTT	CASRSGGRTEAFF